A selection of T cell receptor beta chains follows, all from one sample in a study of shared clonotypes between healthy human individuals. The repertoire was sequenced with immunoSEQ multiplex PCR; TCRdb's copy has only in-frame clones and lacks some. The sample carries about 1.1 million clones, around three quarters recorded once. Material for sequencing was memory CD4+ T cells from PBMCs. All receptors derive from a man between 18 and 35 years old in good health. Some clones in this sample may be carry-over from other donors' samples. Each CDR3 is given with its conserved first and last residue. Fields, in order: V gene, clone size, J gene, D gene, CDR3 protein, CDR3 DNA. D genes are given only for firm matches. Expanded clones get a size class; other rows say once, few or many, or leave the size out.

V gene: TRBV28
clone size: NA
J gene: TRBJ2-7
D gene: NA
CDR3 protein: CASSPPQGPF
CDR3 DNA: TGTGCCAGCAGCCCCCCGCAGGGCCCCTTC

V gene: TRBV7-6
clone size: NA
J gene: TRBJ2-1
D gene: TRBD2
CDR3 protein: CASTPRGSGDRFSSYNEQFF
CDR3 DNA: TGTGCCAGCACCCCTCGAGGTAGCGGGGATAGATTTAGCTCCTACAATGAGCAGTTCTTC

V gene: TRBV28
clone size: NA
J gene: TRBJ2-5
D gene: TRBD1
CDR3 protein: CASGTGRFFRDGVETQYF
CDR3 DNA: TGTGCCAGCGGGACAGGGCGCTTTTTTCGGGACGGGGTTGAGACCCAGTACTTC

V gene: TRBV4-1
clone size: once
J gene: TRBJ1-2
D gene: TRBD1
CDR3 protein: CASSLPRQGSYGYTF
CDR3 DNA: TGCGCCAGCAGCCTGCCCAGACAGGGGTCCTATGGCTACACCTTC

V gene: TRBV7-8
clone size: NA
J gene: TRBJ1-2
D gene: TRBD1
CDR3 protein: CASSLVRGGGYTF
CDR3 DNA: TGTGCCAGCAGCTTAGTCAGGGGGGGTGGCTACACCTTC

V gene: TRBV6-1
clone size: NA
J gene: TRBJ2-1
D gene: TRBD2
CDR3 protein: CASRHPGGEQFF
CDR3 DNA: TGTGCCAGCAGACACCCGGGGGGTGAGCAGTTCTTC

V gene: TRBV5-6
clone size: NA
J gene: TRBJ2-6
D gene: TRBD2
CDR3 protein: CASSRLAGVSGANVLTF
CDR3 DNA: TGTGCCAGCAGTCGTCTAGCGGGAGTATCCGGGGCCAACGTCCTGACTTTC

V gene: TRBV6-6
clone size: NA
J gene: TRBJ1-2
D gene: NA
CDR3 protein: CASSYTGSYGYTF
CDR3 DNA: TGTGCCAGCAGTTATACGGGATCGTATGGCTACACCTTC

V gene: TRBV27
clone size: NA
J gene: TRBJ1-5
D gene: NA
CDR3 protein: CASSLEYQPQHF
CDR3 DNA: TGTGCCAGCAGTTTAGAATATCAGCCCCAGCATTTT

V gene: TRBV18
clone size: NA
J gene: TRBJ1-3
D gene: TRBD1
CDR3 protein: CASSPWDSRENTIYF
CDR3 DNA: TGTGCCAGCTCACCATGGGACAGTAGGGAAAACACCATATATTTT

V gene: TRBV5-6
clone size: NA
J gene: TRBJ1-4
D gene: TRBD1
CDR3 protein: CASSPQGSGEKLFF
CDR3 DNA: TGTGCCAGCAGCCCACAGGGGAGCGGGGAAAAACTGTTTTTT

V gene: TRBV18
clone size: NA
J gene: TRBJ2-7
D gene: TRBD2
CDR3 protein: CATRDGTSLGEQYF
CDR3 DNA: TGTGCCACCAGAGACGGGACTAGTCTGGGCGAGCAGTACTTC

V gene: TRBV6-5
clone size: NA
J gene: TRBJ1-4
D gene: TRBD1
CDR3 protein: CASRKDRVDEKLFF
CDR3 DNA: TGTGCCAGCAGGAAGGACAGGGTTGATGAAAAACTGTTTTTT

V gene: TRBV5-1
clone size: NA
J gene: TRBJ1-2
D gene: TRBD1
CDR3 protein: CASSLDSGQTTYGYTF
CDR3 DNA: TGCGCCAGCAGCCTGGATTCGGGACAGACGACCTATGGCTACACCTTC

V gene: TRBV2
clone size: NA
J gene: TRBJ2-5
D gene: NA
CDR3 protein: CASSGRAIQETQYF
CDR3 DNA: TGTGCCAGCAGTGGACGAGCAATCCAAGAGACCCAGTACTTC

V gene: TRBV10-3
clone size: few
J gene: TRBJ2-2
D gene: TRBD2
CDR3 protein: CAITEREGLGELFF
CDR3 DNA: TGTGCCATTACCGAGCGGGAGGGACTCGGGGAGCTGTTTTTT

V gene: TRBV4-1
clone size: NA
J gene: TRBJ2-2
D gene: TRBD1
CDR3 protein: CASSQAGQGAGAGELFF
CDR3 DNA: TGCGCCAGCAGCCAAGCGGGACAGGGGGCCGGGGCCGGGGAGCTGTTTTTT

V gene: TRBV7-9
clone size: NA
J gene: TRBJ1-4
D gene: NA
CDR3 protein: CASSYGLGLFF
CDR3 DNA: TGTGCCAGCAGCTACGGACTTGGCCTGTTTTTT

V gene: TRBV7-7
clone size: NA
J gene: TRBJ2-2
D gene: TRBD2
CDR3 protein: CASSLAPLAEGGTGELFF
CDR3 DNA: TGTGCCAGCAGCTTAGCCCCACTAGCGGAGGGGGGTACCGGGGAGCTGTTTTTT

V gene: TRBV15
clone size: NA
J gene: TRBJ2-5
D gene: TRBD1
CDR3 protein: CATSRDFDRVAAQYF
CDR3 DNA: TGTGCCACCAGCAGGGATTTCGACAGGGTGGCGGCCCAGTACTTC

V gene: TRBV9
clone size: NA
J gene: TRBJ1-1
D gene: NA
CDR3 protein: CASSTMMNTEAFF
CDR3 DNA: TGTGCCAGCAGTACTATGATGAACACTGAAGCTTTCTTT

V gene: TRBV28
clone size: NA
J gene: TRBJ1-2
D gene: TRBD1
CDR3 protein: CASSFSGQIGGYTF
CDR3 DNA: TGTGCCAGCAGTTTCTCGGGACAGATAGGTGGCTACACCTTC

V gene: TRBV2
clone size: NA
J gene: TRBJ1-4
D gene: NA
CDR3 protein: CASSETGWDEKLFF
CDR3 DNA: TGTGCCAGCAGTGAAACAGGGTGGGATGAAAAACTGTTTTTT

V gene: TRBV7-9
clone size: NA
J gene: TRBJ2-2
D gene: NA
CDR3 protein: CASSFGGARGTGELFF
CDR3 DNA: TGTGCCAGCAGCTTTGGTGGGGCGCGGGGCACCGGGGAGCTGTTTTTT

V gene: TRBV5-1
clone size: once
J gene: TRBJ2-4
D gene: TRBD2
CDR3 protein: CASSFTIRLAGGPALAKNIQYF
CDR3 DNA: TGCGCCAGCAGCTTTACGATAAGACTAGCGGGAGGTCCGGCCTTAGCCAAAAACATTCAGTACTTC

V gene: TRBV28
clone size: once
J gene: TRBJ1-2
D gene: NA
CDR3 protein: CASSPRGYLNYGYTF
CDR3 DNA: TGTGCCAGCAGTCCCCGGGGCTACCTTAACTATGGCTACACCTTC

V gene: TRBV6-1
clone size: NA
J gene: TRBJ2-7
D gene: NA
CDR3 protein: CASSEGSADTYEQYF
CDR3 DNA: TGTGCCAGCAGTGAAGGTTCTGCGGATACCTACGAGCAGTACTTC

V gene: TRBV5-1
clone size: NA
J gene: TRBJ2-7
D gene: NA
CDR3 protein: CASSLSPSYEQYF
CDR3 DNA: TGCGCCAGCAGCTTGTCGCCTTCCTACGAGCAGTACTTC

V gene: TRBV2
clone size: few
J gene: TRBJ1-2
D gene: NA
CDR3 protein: CASKWDTFYGYTF
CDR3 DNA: TGTGCCAGCAAATGGGACACATTCTATGGCTACACCTTC

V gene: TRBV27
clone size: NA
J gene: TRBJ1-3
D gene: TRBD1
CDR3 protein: CASRPWTGGNTIYF
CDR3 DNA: TGTGCCAGCAGGCCGTGGACAGGAGGAAACACCATATATTTT

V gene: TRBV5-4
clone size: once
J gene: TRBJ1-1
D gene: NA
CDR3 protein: CASSLHSQGLNTEAFF
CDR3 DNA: TGTGCCAGCAGCTTACATTCGCAGGGATTGAACACTGAAGCTTTCTTT

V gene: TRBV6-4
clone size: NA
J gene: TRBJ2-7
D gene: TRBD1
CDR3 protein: CASSRDSDTSYEQYF
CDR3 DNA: TGTGCCAGCAGTCGGGACAGTGACACGTCGTACGAGCAGTACTTC

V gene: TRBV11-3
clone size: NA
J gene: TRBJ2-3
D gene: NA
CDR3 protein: CASSQTRTDTQYF
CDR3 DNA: TGTGCCAGCAGCCAAACACGCACAGATACGCAGTATTTT

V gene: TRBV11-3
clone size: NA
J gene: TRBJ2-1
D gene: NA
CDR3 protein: CASSLGVSYNEQFF
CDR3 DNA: TGTGCCAGCAGCTTAGGTGTTTCCTACAATGAGCAGTTCTTC

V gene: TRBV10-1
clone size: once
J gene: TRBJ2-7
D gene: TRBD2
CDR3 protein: CASSETALAGGLYEQYF
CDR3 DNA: TGCGCCAGCAGTGAGACGGCGCTAGCGGGAGGGCTCTACGAGCAGTACTTC

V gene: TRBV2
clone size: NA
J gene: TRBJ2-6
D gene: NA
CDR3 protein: CASRGDPTGANVLTF
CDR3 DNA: TGTGCCAGCAGGGGAGACCCTACTGGGGCCAACGTCCTGACTTTC

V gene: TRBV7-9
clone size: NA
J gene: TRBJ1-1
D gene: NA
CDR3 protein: CASSSRLGARGEAFF
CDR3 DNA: TGTGCCAGCAGCTCCCGTCTAGGGGCTCGGGGTGAAGCTTTCTTT